This is a list of T cell receptor beta chains from one sample in a study of shared clonotypes between healthy human individuals. TCRdb's copy holds only in-frame clones and misses some; the assay was immunoSEQ multiplex PCR. This repertoire shows 2 million to 2.5 million clones, nearly 97% found once; its top ten account for less than 0.15%. The source material was naive CD4+ T cells sorted from blood. The receptors were sampled from a man younger than 30 in good health. Both conserved end residues are part of each CDR3. A D gene is named only where the DNA matches it firmly. The size field is filled for only some rows; it gives once, few, many or a size class.

TRBV6-1	NA	TRBJ1-4	NA	CASSQEKTGGGEKLFF
TRBV21-1	NA	TRBJ2-7	NA	CASSKGTWQGDEQYF
TRBV27	NA	TRBJ2-4	TRBD2	CASSTLTSGGVKAKNIQYF
TRBV28	NA	TRBJ2-5	NA	CASSSPGVQETQYF
TRBV7-2	NA	TRBJ1-3	TRBD1	CASSWLQGSGNTIYF
TRBV6-4	NA	TRBJ2-7	TRBD2	CASSDPGGLAGPYEQYF
TRBV2	NA	TRBJ1-2	NA	CASKLQRGGYTF
TRBV6-5	NA	TRBJ2-1	NA	CASSPGSSYNEQFF
TRBV2	NA	TRBJ2-1	TRBD1	CAGNDREHYNEQFF
TRBV6-4	NA	TRBJ2-7	NA	CASSDSWAGSSYEQYF
TRBV5-4	NA	TRBJ1-5	NA	CASSLAGWDQPQHF
TRBV6-6	NA	TRBJ1-1	NA	CASSSGGVKDTEAFF
TRBV28	NA	TRBJ2-4	TRBD1	CASSRTGETKNIQYF
TRBV6-1	NA	TRBJ2-5	NA	CASTSLETQYF
TRBV5-1	once	TRBJ2-7	NA	CASSFGQNYEQYF
TRBV4-1	NA	TRBJ2-3	TRBD2	CASSAGLAGVSTDTQYF
TRBV29-1	NA	TRBJ2-7	TRBD2	CSVDPGGNEQYF
TRBV6-5	NA	TRBJ1-1	NA	CASSYTVNTEAFF
TRBV30	NA	TRBJ2-6	NA	CAWIPAGANVLTF
TRBV9	NA	TRBJ1-1	NA	CASSPREGTTEAFF
TRBV27	once	TRBJ2-7	NA	CASNPERRPAYEQYF
TRBV5-1	NA	TRBJ2-2	NA	CASSLEWSTGELFF
TRBV4-1	NA	TRBJ2-3	TRBD2	CASSQDPSGKGTDTQYF
TRBV30	NA	TRBJ2-2	TRBD2	CAWSVQSGGPGGELFF
TRBV5-1	once	TRBJ2-1	NA	CASSLGAGDNEQFF
TRBV5-4	NA	TRBJ1-6	NA	CASSLGQTSSYNSPLHF
TRBV2	NA	TRBJ2-5	TRBD1	CASSLGQGNGGTQYF
TRBV5-4	NA	TRBJ2-3	NA	CASTAAGIPSTDTQYF
TRBV6-4	NA	TRBJ2-3	TRBD2	CASSDSGAGGDTQYF
TRBV11-2	NA	TRBJ2-5	TRBD1	CASSSGTGFGETQYF
TRBV27	NA	TRBJ1-2	NA	CAAVSRYGYTF
TRBV2	NA	TRBJ2-7	NA	CASSVQGPYEQYF
TRBV19	NA	TRBJ1-5	TRBD1	CASSSFVQGDQPQHF
TRBV4-2	NA	TRBJ2-5	TRBD2	CASSQEVWTSGEETQYF
TRBV28	NA	TRBJ1-5	TRBD1	CASIQRAGGEPQHF
TRBV6-5	NA	NA	NA	CASSLQGGEQYF
TRBV5-4	NA	TRBJ1-5	NA	CASSLDQGTGNQPQHF
TRBV6-5	NA	TRBJ2-1	NA	CASSLTISSYNEQFF
TRBV10-3	NA	TRBJ1-6	TRBD1	CAISQGQSYNSPLHF
TRBV6-1	NA	TRBJ2-7	TRBD2	CASSELSGSSYEQYF
TRBV28	NA	TRBJ2-7	NA	CASSSGPPTSYEQYF
TRBV7-9	NA	TRBJ2-3	NA	CASSLMTTDTQYF
TRBV20-1	NA	TRBJ2-7	NA	CSAPEGFVQYF
TRBV6-1	NA	TRBJ1-5	NA	CASSDRRRGYNQPQHF
TRBV11-2	NA	TRBJ1-4	NA	CASSLSAVANEKLFF
TRBV27	NA	TRBJ2-3	NA	CASRIEATDTQYF
TRBV28	NA	TRBJ1-5	TRBD1	CASRVTPQGGWNQPQHF
TRBV7-2	NA	TRBJ2-7	NA	CASRGEASGYEQYF